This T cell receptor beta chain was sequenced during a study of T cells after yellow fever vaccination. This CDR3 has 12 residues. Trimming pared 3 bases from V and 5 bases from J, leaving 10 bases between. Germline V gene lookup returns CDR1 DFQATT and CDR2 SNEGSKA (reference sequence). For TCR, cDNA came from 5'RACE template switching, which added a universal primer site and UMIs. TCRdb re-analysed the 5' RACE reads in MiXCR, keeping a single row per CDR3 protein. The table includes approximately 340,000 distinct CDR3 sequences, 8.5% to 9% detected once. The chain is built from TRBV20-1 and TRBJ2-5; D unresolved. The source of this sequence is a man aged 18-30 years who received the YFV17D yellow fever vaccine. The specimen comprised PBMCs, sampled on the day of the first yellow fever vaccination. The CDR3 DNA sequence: TGCAGTGCTAGGAAGGCTGGGGAGACCCAGTACTTC. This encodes CSARKAGETQYF.